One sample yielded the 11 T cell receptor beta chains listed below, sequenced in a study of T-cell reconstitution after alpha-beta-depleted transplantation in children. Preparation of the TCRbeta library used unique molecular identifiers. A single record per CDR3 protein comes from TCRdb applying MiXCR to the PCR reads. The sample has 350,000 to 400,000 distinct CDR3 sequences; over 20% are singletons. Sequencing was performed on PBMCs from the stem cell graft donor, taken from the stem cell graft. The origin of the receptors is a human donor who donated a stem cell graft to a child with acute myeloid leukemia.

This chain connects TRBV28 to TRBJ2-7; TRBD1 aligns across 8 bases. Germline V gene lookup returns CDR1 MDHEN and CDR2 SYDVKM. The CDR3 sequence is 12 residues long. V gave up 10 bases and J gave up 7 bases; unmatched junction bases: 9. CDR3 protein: CATQDRAREQYF. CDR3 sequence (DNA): TGTGCCACCCAGGACAGGGCGAGGGAGCAGTACTTC.

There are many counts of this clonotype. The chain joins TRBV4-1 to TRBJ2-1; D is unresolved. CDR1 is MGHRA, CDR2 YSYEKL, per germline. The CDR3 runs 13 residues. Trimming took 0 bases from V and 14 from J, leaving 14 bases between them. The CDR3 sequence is CASSQESEVKEFF. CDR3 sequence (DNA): TGCGCCAGCAGCCAAGAATCGGAAGTTAAGGAGTTCTTC.

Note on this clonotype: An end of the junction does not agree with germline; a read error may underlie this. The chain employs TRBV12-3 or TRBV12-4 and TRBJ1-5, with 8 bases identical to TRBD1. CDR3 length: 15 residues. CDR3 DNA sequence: TGTGCCAGCAGTCCCTCAGGGGGCGCGAATCGGCCCCAGCATTTT. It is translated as CASSPSGGANRPQHF.

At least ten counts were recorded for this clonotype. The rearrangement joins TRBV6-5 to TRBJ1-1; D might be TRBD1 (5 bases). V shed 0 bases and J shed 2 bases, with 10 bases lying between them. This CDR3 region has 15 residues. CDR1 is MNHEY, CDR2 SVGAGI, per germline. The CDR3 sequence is CASSYSVTANTEAFF. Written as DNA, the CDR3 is TGTGCCAGCAGTTACTCAGTGACAGCCAACACTGAAGCTTTCTTT.

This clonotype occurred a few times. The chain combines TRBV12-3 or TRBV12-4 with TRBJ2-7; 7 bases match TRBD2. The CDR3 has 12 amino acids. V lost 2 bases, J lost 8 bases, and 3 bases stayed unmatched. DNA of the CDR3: TGTGCCAGCAGTTTATGGCGGGAGAAGCAGTACTTC. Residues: CASSLWREKQYF.

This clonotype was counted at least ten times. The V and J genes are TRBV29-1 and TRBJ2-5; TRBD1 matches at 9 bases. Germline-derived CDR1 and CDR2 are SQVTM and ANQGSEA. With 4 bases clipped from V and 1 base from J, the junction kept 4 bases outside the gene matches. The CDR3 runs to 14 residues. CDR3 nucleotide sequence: TGCAGCGTTGCCAAGACAGGGGGCCAAGAGACCCAGTACTTC. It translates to CSVAKTGGQETQYF.

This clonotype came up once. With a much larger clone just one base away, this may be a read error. CDR3 residues: CASTTGMGNEQFF. For the CDR3, the DNA is TGTGCCAGCACCACAGGGATGGGCAATGAGCAGTTCTTC. V gene TRBV7-7 combines with J gene TRBJ2-1, with D perhaps TRBD1 (6 bases). CDR3 length equals 13 residues. V lost 7 bases to trimming and J lost 6 bases, with 13 bases between them. The germline gives CDR1 SSHAT, CDR2 FNYEAQ (reference sequence).

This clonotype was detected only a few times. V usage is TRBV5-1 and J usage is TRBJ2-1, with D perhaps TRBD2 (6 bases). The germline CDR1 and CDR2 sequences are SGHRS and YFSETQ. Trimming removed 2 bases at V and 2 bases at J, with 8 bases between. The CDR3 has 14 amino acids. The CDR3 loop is CASSFGGPYNEQFF. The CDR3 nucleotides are TGCGCCAGCAGCTTCGGAGGGCCCTACAATGAGCAGTTCTTC.

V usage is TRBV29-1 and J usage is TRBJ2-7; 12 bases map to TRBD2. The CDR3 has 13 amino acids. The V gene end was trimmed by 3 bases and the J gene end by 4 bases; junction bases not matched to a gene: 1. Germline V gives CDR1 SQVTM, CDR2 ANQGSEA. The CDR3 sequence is CSVETSGSYEQYF. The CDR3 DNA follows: TGCAGCGTTGAGACTAGCGGGAGTTACGAGCAGTACTTC.

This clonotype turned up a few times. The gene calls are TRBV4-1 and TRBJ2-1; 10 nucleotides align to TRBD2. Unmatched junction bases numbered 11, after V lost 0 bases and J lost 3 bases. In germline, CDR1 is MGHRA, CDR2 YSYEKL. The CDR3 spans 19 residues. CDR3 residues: CASSQDGAPSGSVYNEQFF. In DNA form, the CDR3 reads TGCGCCAGCAGCCAAGATGGGGCCCCTAGCGGGAGCGTCTACAATGAGCAGTTCTTC.

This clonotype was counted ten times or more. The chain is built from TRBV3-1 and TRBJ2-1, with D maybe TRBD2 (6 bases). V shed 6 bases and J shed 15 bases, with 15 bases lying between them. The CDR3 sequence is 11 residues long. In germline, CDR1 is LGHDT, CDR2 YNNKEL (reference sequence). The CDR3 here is CASRDGGFLFF. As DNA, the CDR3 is TGTGCCAGCAGGGATGGAGGGTTTCTGTTCTTC.